This T cell receptor (beta chain) was observed in a study of Ad26.COV2.S vaccination and SARS-CoV-2 variants. Study-wide context: Vaccine-arm donor from the placebo-controlled COV1001 Ad26.COV2.S trial. Regarding the study as a whole: In vaccinated individuals, spike-specific CD8+ and CD4+ T cell responses reportedly displayed substantial breadth.

Treatment defined: around 19 received Ad26.COV2.S at low or high dose, single or two shots; about 5 received placebo; per-sample allocation not given. After the first vaccine or placebo injection, samples were drawn on day 63. Vaccination employed an Ad26 vector expressing the Wuhan-strain SARS-CoV-2 spike. This CDR3 has 16 amino acids. The V segment lost 1 base and the J segment 1 base; nucleotides outside the gene matches: 3. Germline V gene sequence: CDR1 KGHDR, CDR2 SFDVKD. With regard to this clone: Its antigen is currently unknown.

Profiling relied on immunoSEQ multiplex PCR, and the TCRdb table lists in-frame clones only, not all of them. The sample has about 500,000 clones; about 89% are singletons. This receptor was obtained from a person between 18 and 59 years old who received the Ad26.COV2.S COVID-19 vaccine or a placebo. V is TRBV24-1 and J is TRBJ2-1; 7 positions match TRBD2. Material: peripheral blood, obtained in a trial of Ad26.COV2.S vaccine versus placebo. The CDR3 region is CATSDFGGSSYNEQFF. Here the CDR3 DNA reads TGTGCCACCAGTGATTTCGGCGGGAGTTCCTACAATGAGCAGTTCTTC.